The clone carrying this TCR beta chain came up a few times. Its specificity is unknown. The data belong to a study of identical twins. Study findings and constraints: The study found weaker excess twin sharing in beta out-of-frame sequences. Cross-sectional statistical analysis was relied on for the conclusions, without the same donors being followed.

A universal primer binding site was introduced by template switching. The final cDNA contained unique molecular identifiers. TCRdb itself ran the 5' RACE reads through MiXCR, one entry per CDR3 protein. The sample records 690,000 or so distinct CDR3 sequences, approximately 9% being singletons. This same sample was also part of a study on yellow fever vaccine responses in identical twins. That study reports: Vaccine-induced T cell responses in twins were reportedly observed to appear partly convergent, partly personalized.

The clonotype originates from a woman between 18 and 29 years old in good health. The sequenced material came from PBMCs.

This chain's CDR3 is CASSPGQPNTEAFF. CDR3 nucleotide sequence: TGTGCCAGCAGCCCGGGACAGCCGAACACTGAAGCTTTCTTT. The chain has TRBV5-8 and TRBJ1-1; TRBD1 matches 7 bases. The CDR3 sequence is 14 residues long. Trimming at V came to 4 bases and at J to 1 base, leaving 4 bases not matched to a gene. Germline V lookup: CDR1 SGHTS, CDR2 YDEGEE.